This T cell receptor (beta chain) was profiled in a study of shared clonotypes between healthy human individuals. Comment on this clone: Antigen unknown.

General study findings and limits: Non-shared clonotypes displayed generation probabilities falling below those of clonotypes present in all four donors.

V shed 2 bases and J 4 bases; nucleotides not matched to a gene: 5. CDR3 size: 15 residues. Germline V gene sequence: CDR1 SGHNT, CDR2 YYREEE (reference sequence). Generated by immunoSEQ multiplex PCR, the TCRdb table keeps only in-frame clones and is missing some. The sample yields about 1 million clones, approximately 70% seen once. Sequenced input: memory CD4+ T cells sorted from blood. Indicated subset: CD45RA-negative fraction. This TCR was recovered from a man aged 18 to 35 in good health. V usage is TRBV5-4 and J usage is TRBJ1-3; 8 positions agree with TRBD1. The CDR3 DNA reads TGTGCCAGCAGCTTCGGACAGGGAGCCGGAAACACCATATATTTT. Translation gives CASSFGQGAGNTIYF.